This T cell receptor (beta chain) was observed in a study of cytomegalovirus exposure and HLA in healthy donors. About this clone: The antigen remains unidentified.

General study points: Later genetic work tied a missense DCLRE1C variant to beta-chain V and J trimming. In a later analysis, HLA-associated beta chains showed higher expansion and lower generation probabilities than comparable chains. Only CMV serostatus was available as immune exposure information.

It was with 60 Vbeta and 13 Jbeta primers that the PCR ran. Profiling relied on immunoSEQ multiplex PCR, and the TCRdb table lists in-frame clones only, not all of them. This repertoire shows around 95,000 clones, around 74% found once; its top ten account for around 10%. Deletions cut 1 base from V and 2 bases from J, with 11 bases between. The CDR3 totals 15 residues. Germline CDR1 reads LGHNA; CDR2 reads YNFKEQ. Donors had nominal health at sampling but likely had unrecorded immune exposures. The V and J genes are TRBV4-2 and TRBJ1-2; D is ambiguous. The sample taken for sequencing was PBMCs. The sequence derives from a man aged 25-45 years in good health and CMV-seropositive. Here the CDR3 reads CASSQGGGRNYGYTF. Here the CDR3 DNA reads TGTGCCAGCAGCCAAGGTGGCGGAAGAAACTATGGCTACACCTTC.